The present TCR beta chain was sequenced within a study of CD8 T cells in Susac syndrome. The ends lost 3 bases at V and 8 bases at J; junction bases unmatched: 9. The CDR3 is 15 amino acids. Per germline, CDR1 SGHTA and CDR2 FQGNSA. The authors sequenced TCR beta from blood CD8+ and CD4+ T cells. The control group consisted of healthy donors matched for age and sex. Bulk CD8+ and CD4+ cells came from magnetic negative isolation; CD8+ TEMRA by FACS. Random hexamers were used to reverse transcribe the RNA input (0.5 to 1 ug). An immunoSEQ multiplex PCR generated amplified TCR beta CDR3 products spanning 54 Vbeta and 13 Jbeta. TCRdb re-derived calls from the immunoSEQ multiplex PCR reads in MiXCR, one entry per CDR3 protein. In the table there are over 95,000 distinct CDR3 sequences, 80% to 95% of which are singletons.

This receptor was identified in a human donor in good health. The source material was CD4+ T cells from PBMCs. The rearrangement links TRBV7-2 to TRBJ1-2; TRBD1 agrees at 10 bases. Here the CDR3 DNA reads TGTGCCAGCAGCTTGAGACAGGGGGCGAGTCGGGGCTACACCTTC. Encoded protein: CASSLRQGASRGYTF.